This T cell receptor (beta chain) was recovered during a study of blood T cells in healthy people across ages. Study as a whole: Template switching retrieved approximately one barcoded beta molecule for each two T cells.

Study-wide findings and caveats: In older individuals, TCR beta diversity per million T cells was lower, falling roughly linearly with age.

On this clonotype itself: The antigen is not known.

V trimming: 5 bases; J trimming: 6 bases; junction bases outside the gene matches: 23. The CDR3 is 19 residues long. CDR1 is MGHRA and CDR2 is YSYEKL in the germline V gene. Sample-barcoded 5' priming and a J-beta primer mix drove a second PCR of roughly 7 to 11 cycles. Every sample returned 2.5 million or more CDR3-containing paired-end reads. MiXCR was run by TCRdb on the 5' RACE reads, yielding one entry per CDR3 protein. Of about 1,000,000 distinct CDR3 sequences listed, 35% to 50% were seen once; the top ten hold about 20%. Each individual donor underwent a draw of roughly 10 milliliters of peripheral blood.

The chain employs TRBV4-1 and TRBJ2-3; 7 nucleotides line up with TRBD2. Input material: blood. This TCR derives from a woman aged 60-75 years in good health. CDR3 in DNA: TGCGCCAGCAGCACCCGGACGGGCGGGAGTAGCGTCCCCCGCGATACGCAGTATTTT. Translation gives CASSTRTGGSSVPRDTQYF.